The next 16 T cell receptor beta chains were all read from a single sample in a study of response to subunit inactivated influenza vaccine. TCRdb processed the RT-PCR reads anew with MiXCR; each CDR3 protein has one entry. The sample shows roughly 700,000 distinct CDR3 sequences, approximately 15% of them seen only once. The starting material was PBMCs from blood, obtained approximately 15 days before vaccination. The receptors stem from a man in his fifties or sixties who received an inactivated influenza vaccine.

This clonotype has ten or more counts. The rearrangement uses TRBV27 and TRBJ2-7; possible D gene TRBD1, 6 bases. The CDR3 spans 12 residues. V lost 0 bases and J lost 8, with 8 bases in between. Germline CDR1 MNHEY, CDR2 SMNVEV (reference sequence). The DNA of the CDR3 is TGTGCCAGCAGTTTATCGGGGGCTAAGCAGTACTTC. Amino acid sequence: CASSLSGAKQYF.

The rearrangement uses TRBV7-2 and TRBJ2-7, with D perhaps assigned TRBD1 or TRBD2 (5 bases each). Germline V gives CDR1 SGHTA, CDR2 FQGNSA. The ends were cut back, 4 bases at V and 2 bases at J, with 12 bases in the middle. There are 14 residues in the CDR3. The CDR3 reads CASSWGGSPYEQYF. CDR3 DNA sequence: TGTGCCAGCAGCTGGGGCGGGTCCCCCTACGAGCAGTACTTC.

V and J are TRBV27 and TRBJ2-1; 9 bases match TRBD2. V shed 4 bases, J shed 7 bases, and the junction held 11 bases outside the gene matches. CDR1 and CDR2 (germline): MNHEY, SMNVEV (reference sequence). This CDR3 has 16 amino acids. CDR3 sequence: CASSSGAGGRYNEQFF. Here the CDR3 DNA reads TGTGCCAGCAGTTCAGGGGCGGGGGGGCGTTATAATGAGCAGTTCTTC.

The sample holds one count of this clonotype. Since a much larger clone is just one base distant, this may be a read error. This chain uses TRBV20-1 with TRBJ2-7; 10 bases are shared with TRBD2. The CDR3 loop spans 13 amino acids. Per germline, CDR1 DFQATT and CDR2 SNEGSKA (reference sequence). The junction had 3 bases not matched to a gene; V was cut back by 3 bases and J by 4 bases. The CDR3 here is CSARASGRYEQYF. DNA of the CDR3: TGCAGTGCTAGGGCTAGCGGGAGATACGAGCAGTACTTC.

V gene TRBV5-1 combines with J gene TRBJ2-5; D is perhaps TRBD2 (6 bases). Per germline, CDR1 SGHRS and CDR2 YFSETQ. This CDR3 region has 16 residues. The V end was cut by 7 bases, the J end by 5 bases, with 24 bases between. The CDR3 sequence is CASSGDLALGEETQYF. CDR3 sequence (DNA): TGCGCCAGCTCGGGAGACCTAGCTCTGGGCGAGGAGACCCAGTACTTC. The full variable domain, with the rest looked up from reference TRBV5-1 and TRBJ2-5, is KAGVTQTPRYLIKTRGQQVTLSCSPISGHRSVSWYQQTPGQGLQFLFEYFSETQRNKGNFPGRFSGRQFSNSRSEMNVSTLELGDSALYLCASSGDLALGEETQYFGPGTRLLVL.

This clonotype has ten or more counts. This CDR3 reads CASSTGTVLTEAFF. Written as DNA, the CDR3 is TGCGCCAGCAGCACCGGGACAGTTCTCACTGAAGCTTTCTTT. The chain joins TRBV5-1 to TRBJ1-1, with 7 nucleotides matching TRBD1. Germline-derived CDR1 and CDR2 are SGHRS and YFSETQ. The CDR3 consists of 14 residues. Trimming cost V 4 bases and J 4 bases; bases outside gene matches: 7.

This clonotype was observed a few times. This chain connects TRBV5-1 to TRBJ2-5; D gene unclear. The ends were cut back, 0 bases at V and 3 bases at J, with 12 bases in the middle. The CDR3 is made up of 15 amino acids. Germline V CDR1 and CDR2: SGHRS, YFSETQ. The CDR3 region has the DNA TGCGCCAGCAGCTTGGGGCACCGCAATGAAGAGACCCAGTACTTC. It yields the protein CASSLGHRNEETQYF. Looking up the rest from reference TRBV5-1 and TRBJ2-5 gives the full variable domain: KAGVTQTPRYLIKTRGQQVTLSCSPISGHRSVSWYQQTPGQGLQFLFEYFSETQRNKGNFPGRFSGRQFSNSRSEMNVSTLELGDSALYLCASSLGHRNEETQYFGPGTRLLVL.

The chain recombines TRBV5-1 with TRBJ2-3; TRBD2 agrees at 16 bases. This CDR3 is 19 amino acids long. Trimming cost V 4 bases and J 6 bases; bases outside gene matches: 14. CDR1 is SGHRS and CDR2 is YFSETQ in the germline V gene. CDR3 loop: CASSLLPPGTSGGADTQYF. The CDR3 DNA is TGCGCCAGCAGCCTTCTACCCCCCGGGACTAGCGGGGGGGCCGATACGCAGTATTTT.

The chain couples TRBV20-1 to TRBJ1-2; D remains unclear. The CDR3 length is 13 residues. Looked up from germline, CDR1 is DFQATT and CDR2 is SNEGSKA (reference sequence). Trimming cost V 5 bases and J 4 bases, with 14 bases left between them. The CDR3 sequence: CSAPPDGSYGYTF. In DNA, the CDR3 is TGCAGTGCTCCTCCGGACGGCTCCTATGGCTACACCTTC.

In its sample, this clonotype was seen a few times. V and J are TRBV6-5 and TRBJ1-5; no clear D gene. V was shortened by 2 bases and J by 2 bases, with 13 bases between the two germline ends. Germline V gene data show CDR1 as MNHEY and CDR2 as SVGAGI. This CDR3 contains 16 residues. The CDR3 region has the DNA TGTGCCAGCAGTTACAGTTTTTCGGCTGGCAATCAGCCCCAGCATTTT. Translated, it gives CASSYSFSAGNQPQHF.

The chain couples TRBV6-2 or TRBV6-3 to TRBJ2-7; D is perhaps TRBD1 (5 bases). Trimming left V 7 bases short and J 7 bases short, with 17 bases between. The CDR3 has 13 amino acids. In germline, CDR1 is MNHEY, CDR2 SVGEGT. This CDR3 is CASTQGVPLEQYF. In DNA, the CDR3 is TGTGCCAGCACCCAGGGTGTACCCTTGGAGCAGTACTTC.

This clonotype was counted between two and nine times. This rearrangement joins TRBV7-2 to TRBJ2-3; 12 positions match TRBD2. This CDR3 is built from 15 residues. CDR1 and CDR2 from the germline V gene are SGHTA and FQGNSA. The trim removed 3 bases at V and 5 bases at J, leaving 3 bases unmatched. The CDR3 loop is CASSLTSGSGDTQYF. CDR3 DNA: TGTGCCAGCAGCTTGACTAGCGGGAGTGGAGATACGCAGTATTTT.

The sample holds a few counts of this clonotype. Here the CDR3 reads CASSVEGGSREAFF. CDR3 nucleotide sequence: TGTGCCAGCAGCGTAGAGGGGGGTTCTAGGGAAGCTTTCTTT. The V gene is TRBV9, the J gene TRBJ1-1; the D gene is possibly TRBD1 (6 bases). Germline V lookup: CDR1 SGDLS, CDR2 YYNGEE. This CDR3 comprises 14 residues. V lost 0 bases to trimming and J lost 8 bases, with 14 bases between them.

This clonotype was seen a few times. The chain is built from TRBV6-6 and TRBJ1-1; 8 bases match TRBD1. The CDR3 runs 13 residues. V gave up 6 bases and J gave up 4 bases; unmatched junction bases: 4. Looked up from germline, CDR1 is MNHNY and CDR2 is SVGAGI (reference sequence). The CDR3 here is CASSGTGSTEAFF. As DNA, the CDR3 is TGTGCCAGCAGCGGGACAGGATCCACTGAAGCTTTCTTT.

This clonotype was recorded a few times. This chain uses TRBV19 with TRBJ2-1, with 11 nucleotides matching TRBD2. CDR1 is LNHDA, CDR2 SQIVND, per germline (reference sequence). The ends lost 11 bases at V and 8 bases at J; junction bases unmatched: 8. The CDR3 contains 13 residues. The CDR3 DNA is TGTGCCGTCCGACTAGCGGGGAGTGATGAGCAGTTCTTC. Translated: CAVRLAGSDEQFF.

This clonotype was recorded a few times. This chain connects TRBV7-9 to TRBJ1-5; TRBD1 might be the D (5 bases). In germline, CDR1 is SEHNR, CDR2 FQNEAQ (reference sequence). The V end lost 1 base, the J end lost 9 bases, and 10 bases lay between the germline ends. This CDR3 has 13 residues. The CDR3 reads CASSLGGGGPQHF. DNA of the CDR3: TGTGCCAGCAGCTTAGGGGGGGGAGGGCCCCAGCATTTT.